This TCR beta chain stems from a study of blood T cell repertoires in COVID-19. The junction had 4 bases not matched to a gene; V was cut back by 5 bases and J by 6 bases. Germline assignment: CDR1 SGHVS and CDR2 FQNEAQ. CDR3 size: 14 residues. Only in-frame clones appear in the TCRdb table, and some are missing; sequencing was by immunoSEQ multiplex PCR. This sample has over 250,000 clones, with approximately 87% found just once. The TCR comes from a woman in her forties who had recovered from COVID-19. The chain is built from TRBV7-8 and TRBJ1-4; TRBD1 matches at 9 bases. Input material: peripheral blood. The CDR3 region has the DNA TGTGCCAGCAGCCGAGACAGGGGGGATGAAAAACTGTTTTTT. Its protein product is CASSRDRGDEKLFF.